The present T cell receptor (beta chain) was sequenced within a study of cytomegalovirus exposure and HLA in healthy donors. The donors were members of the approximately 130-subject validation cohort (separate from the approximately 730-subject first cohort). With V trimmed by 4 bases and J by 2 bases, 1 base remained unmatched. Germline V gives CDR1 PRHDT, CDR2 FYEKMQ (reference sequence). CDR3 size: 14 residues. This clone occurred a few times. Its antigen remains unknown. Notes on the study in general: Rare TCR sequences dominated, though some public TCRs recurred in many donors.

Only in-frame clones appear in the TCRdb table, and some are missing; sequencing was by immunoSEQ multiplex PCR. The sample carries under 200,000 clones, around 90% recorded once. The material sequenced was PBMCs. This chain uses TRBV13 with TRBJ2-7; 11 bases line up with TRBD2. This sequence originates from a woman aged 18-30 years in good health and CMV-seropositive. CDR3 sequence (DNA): TGTGCCAGCAGCTCGACTAGCGGGGCCTACGAGCAGTACTTC. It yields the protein CASSSTSGAYEQYF.